This T cell receptor beta chain came from a study of control samples from healthy donors and cancer patients. V lost 4 bases, J lost 2 bases, and 11 bases lay in between. The CDR3 is made up of 14 amino acids. Per the germline V gene, CDR1 is SGHAT and CDR2 is FQNNGV. The method was immunoSEQ multiplex PCR; TCRdb's version includes in-frame clones alone and lacks a portion of them. The sample lists about 6,000 clones, around 70% occurring once. The origin of this receptor is a male donor with melanoma. The rearrangement uses TRBV11-2 and TRBJ1-1; tentative D call: TRBD1 (6 bases). Sequencing input: formalin-fixed, paraffin-embedded tissue. CDR3 protein: CASSWGQTNTEAFF. For the CDR3, the DNA is TGTGCCAGCAGCTGGGGACAAACCAACACTGAAGCTTTCTTT. Looking up the rest from reference TRBV11-2 and TRBJ1-1 gives the full variable domain: EAGVAQSPRYKIIEKRQSVAFWCNPISGHATLYWYQQILGQGPKLLIQFQNNGVVDDSQLPKDRFSAERLKGVDSTLKIQPAKLEDSAVYLCASSWGQTNTEAFFGQGTRLTVV.